Listed here is a single T cell receptor beta chain. The CDR3 contains 13 residues. Trimming took 6 bases from V and 5 from J, leaving 13 bases between them. These data originate in a study of blood T cell repertoires in COVID-19. The protocol was immunoSEQ multiplex PCR, while the TCRdb copy is restricted to in-frame clones and leaves out a portion. This table holds just over 70,000 clones, around nine tenths found once. This sequence was found in a human donor in a cohort sampled during active COVID-19. The chain links TRBV12-3 or TRBV12-4 to TRBJ1-1; D uncertain. The specimen was peripheral blood. CDR3 sequence reads: CASSPKRGTEAFF. In DNA form, the CDR3 reads TGTGCCAGCAGCCCTAAGAGAGGAACTGAAGCTTTCTTT.